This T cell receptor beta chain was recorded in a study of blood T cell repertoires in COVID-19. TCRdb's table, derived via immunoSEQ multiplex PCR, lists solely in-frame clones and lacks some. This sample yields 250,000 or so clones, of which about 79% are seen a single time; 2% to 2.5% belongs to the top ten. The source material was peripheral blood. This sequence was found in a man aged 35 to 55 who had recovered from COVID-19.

The CDR3 nucleotides are TGTGCCAGCAGCCAACACGGGGGTTACGAGCAGTACTTC. Its protein is CASSQHGGYEQYF. The V gene is TRBV3-1 (or the pseudogene TRBV3-2), the J gene TRBJ2-7, with TRBD2 as a possible D gene (6 bases). CDR3 length: 13 amino acids. Trimming removed 2 bases from V and 4 bases from J, with 9 bases in between. Germline CDR1 is LGHDT and CDR2 is YNNKEL (reference sequence).